These 17 T cell receptor beta chains were sequenced from one sample in a study of blood T cell repertoires in COVID-19. Assay: immunoSEQ multiplex PCR; the TCRdb copy retains only in-frame clones and omits some. The sample consists of tens of thousands of clones, more than 75% of them appearing once. What was sequenced was peripheral blood. Receptors were obtained from a man in his fifties or sixties with active COVID-19.

This rearrangement joins TRBV4-3 to TRBJ2-1, with D perhaps TRBD2 (5 bases). The CDR3 is 16 amino acids. Trimming stripped 0 bases from V and 8 bases from J, with 17 bases between. The germline V gene encodes CDR1 LGHNA and CDR2 YSLEER. CDR3 residues: CASSQELALTVHEQFF. The CDR3, as DNA: TGCGCCAGCAGCCAAGAGCTAGCTCTGACTGTCCATGAGCAGTTCTTC.

This chain links TRBV3-1 (or the pseudogene TRBV3-2) with TRBJ2-7; 8 nucleotides align to TRBD2. This CDR3 comprises 13 residues. V shed 5 bases, J shed 6 bases, and the junction held 6 bases outside the gene matches. Germline assignment: CDR1 LGHDT and CDR2 YNNKEL (reference sequence). Written as DNA, the CDR3 is TGTGCCAGCAGCAGGGGACTAGTGGGCGAGCAGTACTTC. Amino acid sequence: CASSRGLVGEQYF.

V gene TRBV10-3 combines with J gene TRBJ1-1, with 7 bases lining up with TRBD1. V lost 3 bases to trimming and J lost 5 bases; unmatched junction nucleotides: 9. The length of the CDR3 is 15 residues. Germline V gene lookup returns CDR1 ENHRY and CDR2 SYGVKD. The CDR3 is CAISEEPGQKTEAFF. Written as DNA, the CDR3 is TGTGCCATCAGTGAAGAACCGGGACAGAAGACTGAAGCTTTCTTT.

V and J are TRBV28 and TRBJ1-3; D remains unclear. Germline CDR1 MDHEN, CDR2 SYDVKM. The germline V and J ends were trimmed by 8 bases and 0 bases, with 8 bases remaining between them. The CDR3 runs to 13 residues. The CDR3 protein is CASGVFSGNTIYF. The CDR3, as DNA: TGTGCCAGCGGAGTCTTCTCTGGAAACACCATATATTTT.

The gene calls are TRBV5-8 and TRBJ1-1, with D possibly matching TRBD1 (6 bases). Germline V gene sequence: CDR1 SGHTS, CDR2 YDEGEE. V was clipped by 2 bases and J by 2 bases, with 7 bases between them. CDR3 length: 13 amino acids. CDR3 sequence reads: CASSLGGNTEAFF. CDR3 DNA: TGTGCCAGCAGCTTAGGGGGAAACACTGAAGCTTTCTTT.

V and J are TRBV4-1 and TRBJ2-2; TRBD2 matches at 11 bases. The germline V gene encodes CDR1 MGHRA and CDR2 YSYEKL. The J segment lost 5 bases and the V segment lost 5 bases, leaving 10 bases of the junction unmatched. The CDR3 covers 17 residues. The CDR3 sequence: CASSEVLAGVGTGELFF. CDR3 in DNA: TGCGCCAGCAGCGAGGTACTAGCGGGAGTAGGAACCGGGGAGCTGTTTTTT.

This chain links TRBV27 with TRBJ2-3; 8 positions match TRBD2. J was trimmed by 7 bases and V by 6 bases; bases with no gene match: 6. CDR3 size: 13 residues. Germline-derived CDR1 and CDR2 are MNHEY and SMNVEV (reference sequence). CDR3 protein: CASRDSGKYTQYF. DNA for the CDR3: TGTGCCAGCAGGGATAGCGGGAAATATACGCAGTATTTT.

The V call is TRBV28, the J call TRBJ1-2, with a tentative D call TRBD1 (6 bases). Germline V lookup: CDR1 MDHEN, CDR2 SYDVKM. Deletions cut 3 bases from V and 4 bases from J, with 15 bases between. The CDR3 is 15 amino acids. The CDR3 sequence is CASSFLDREFYGYTF. In DNA, the CDR3 is TGTGCCAGCAGTTTCCTGGACAGAGAGTTCTATGGCTACACCTTC.

The V and J genes are TRBV10-3 and TRBJ1-1; 8 nucleotides align to TRBD1. Trimming cost V 10 bases and J 0 bases; bases outside gene matches: 4. The CDR3 extends over 13 amino acids. The germline CDR1 and CDR2 sequences are ENHRY and SYGVKD. The CDR3 DNA follows: TGTGCCAACAGACAGGGGATGAACACTGAAGCTTTCTTT. It translates to CANRQGMNTEAFF.

The genes are TRBV9 and TRBJ2-1; 9 positions match TRBD2. This CDR3 has 14 residues. V gave up 6 bases and J gave up 3 bases; unmatched junction bases: 4. The germline V gene encodes CDR1 SGDLS and CDR2 YYNGEE. Written as DNA, the CDR3 is TGTGCCAGCACCGGGACTAGCAGCTACAATGAGCAGTTCTTC. Protein product: CASTGTSSYNEQFF.

This chain joins TRBV5-1 and TRBJ1-4; D may be TRBD1 (5 bases). Germline CDR1 reads SGHRS; CDR2 reads YFSETQ. There are 13 residues in the CDR3. Trimming removed 4 bases at V and 5 bases at J, with 9 bases between. CDR3: CASSVTANEKLFF. In DNA form, the CDR3 reads TGCGCCAGCAGCGTGACAGCGAATGAAAAACTGTTTTTT.

This clone was observed a handful of times. This rearrangement joins TRBV19 to TRBJ1-2, with a weak D call TRBD1 (6 bases). Germline V CDR1 and CDR2: LNHDA, SQIVND (reference sequence). The CDR3 is made up of 17 amino acids. Deletions cut 3 bases from V and 0 bases from J, with 17 bases between. The CDR3 loop is CASSMFDNRASNYGYTF. The CDR3 DNA reads TGTGCCAGTAGTATGTTTGATAACAGGGCGTCTAACTATGGCTACACCTTC.

The chain is built from TRBV15 and TRBJ2-5; 7 bases agree with TRBD1. Germline lookup yields CDR1 LNHNV and CDR2 YYDKDF (reference sequence). CDR3 length: 16 amino acids. Trimming cost V 0 bases and J 5 bases; bases outside gene matches: 9. CDR3 bases: TGTGCCACCAGCAGAGATATCAGGGGGACGGGTGAGACCCAGTACTTC. It is translated as CATSRDIRGTGETQYF. The full variable domain, its missing parts supplied by reference TRBV15 and TRBJ2-5, is DAMVIQNPRYQVTQFGKPVTLSCSQTLNHNVMYWYQQKSSQAPKLLFHYYDKDFNNEADTPDNFQSRRPNTSFCFLDIRSPGLGDTAMYLCATSRDIRGTGETQYFGPGTRLLVL.

The chain is built from TRBV19 and TRBJ2-7; 7 nucleotides line up with TRBD2. The CDR3 is made up of 15 amino acids. V was pared by 0 bases and J by 0 bases, with 2 bases of the junction left unmatched. Per germline, CDR1 LNHDA and CDR2 SQIVND (reference sequence). This chain's CDR3 is CASSIEGGSSYEQYF. CDR3 nucleotides: TGTGCCAGTAGTATAGAAGGCGGGAGCTCCTACGAGCAGTACTTC.

The rearrangement uses TRBV6-5 and TRBJ1-1; no reliable D call. V dropped 5 bases and J dropped 4 bases, with 8 bases sitting between them. Germline CDR1 is MNHEY and CDR2 is SVGAGI. This CDR3 spans 12 amino acids. The CDR3 loop reads CASSREGTEAFF. CDR3 DNA sequence: TGTGCCAGCAGTAGGGAGGGCACTGAAGCTTTCTTT.

This clone was seen only a few times. The rearrangement joins TRBV5-1 to TRBJ1-5; no clear D gene. The germline gives CDR1 SGHRS, CDR2 YFSETQ. V was clipped by 4 bases and J by 7 bases, with 12 bases between them. This CDR3 comprises 13 residues. CDR3 sequence: CASSLQSGQPQHF. CDR3 nucleotides: TGCGCCAGCAGCCTCCAATCGGGGCAGCCCCAGCATTTT.

This clone came up once. The chain carries TRBV6-2 or TRBV6-3 and TRBJ2-3; 13 bases align to TRBD2. The CDR3 has 19 amino acids. The V and J ends lost 4 bases and 1 base, in that order; junction bases with no gene match: 11. Germline V gene lookup returns CDR1 MNHEY and CDR2 SVGEGT. CDR3 residues: CASSFGLAGVVFGTDTQYF. Written as DNA, the CDR3 is TGTGCCAGCAGTTTCGGACTAGCGGGAGTTGTGTTTGGCACAGATACGCAGTATTTT.